This T cell receptor beta chain was documented in a study of OX40 agonist ivuxolimab in advanced cancers. Study conclusions and caveats: Antigens targeted by the expanded peripheral T cells were not determined.

Worth noting for this clone: Its antigen is currently unknown.

Clones were read by immunoSEQ multiplex PCR, and TCRdb kept only the in-frame ones, dropping some. Of fewer than 55,000 clones listed, about 87% are singletons. The V end lost 2 bases, the J end lost 6 bases, and 12 bases lay between the germline ends. The V gene's germline CDR1 is SGHAT and CDR2 FQNNGV. The CDR3 loop spans 14 amino acids. The sample consisted of CD4+ or CD8+ T cells sorted from blood, taken in a trial of the OX40 agonist ivuxolimab. This clonotype originated in an adult with an advanced solid tumor such as melanoma, head and neck, liver or kidney cancer. This sequence joins TRBV11-2 and TRBJ2-3; D perhaps matches TRBD2 (5 bases). In nucleotides, the CDR3 is TGTGCCAGCAGCTTATCCCGGGGATCCGATACGCAGTATTTT. Residues: CASSLSRGSDTQYF.